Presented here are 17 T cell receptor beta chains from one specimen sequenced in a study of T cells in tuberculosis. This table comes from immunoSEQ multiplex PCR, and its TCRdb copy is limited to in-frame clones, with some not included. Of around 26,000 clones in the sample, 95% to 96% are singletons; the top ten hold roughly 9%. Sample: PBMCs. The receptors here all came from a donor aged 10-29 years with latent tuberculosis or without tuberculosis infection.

CDR3 amino acids: CASSYRDGGTEAFF. The CDR3 DNA reads TGTGCCAGCAGCTACCGGGACGGGGGCACTGAAGCTTTCTTT. The chain employs TRBV7-3 and TRBJ1-1; weak D call: TRBD1 (5 bases). Germline V gene lookup returns CDR1 SGHTA and CDR2 FQGTGA. The V and J ends lost 4 bases and 4 bases respectively, with 13 bases between them. The CDR3 sequence is 14 residues long.

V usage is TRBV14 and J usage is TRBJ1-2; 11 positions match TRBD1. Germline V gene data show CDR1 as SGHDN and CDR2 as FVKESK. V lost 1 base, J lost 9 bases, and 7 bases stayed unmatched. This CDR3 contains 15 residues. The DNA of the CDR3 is TGTGCCAGCAGCCAAGTATGGGGACAGGGGGAAAGCTACACCTTC. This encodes CASSQVWGQGESYTF.

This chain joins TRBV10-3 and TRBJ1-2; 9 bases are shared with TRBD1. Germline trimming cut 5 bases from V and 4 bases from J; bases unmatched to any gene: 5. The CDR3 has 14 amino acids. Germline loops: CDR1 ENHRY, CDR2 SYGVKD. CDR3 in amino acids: CAISPGQGTYGYTF. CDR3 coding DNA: TGTGCCATCAGTCCGGGACAGGGTACCTATGGCTACACCTTC.

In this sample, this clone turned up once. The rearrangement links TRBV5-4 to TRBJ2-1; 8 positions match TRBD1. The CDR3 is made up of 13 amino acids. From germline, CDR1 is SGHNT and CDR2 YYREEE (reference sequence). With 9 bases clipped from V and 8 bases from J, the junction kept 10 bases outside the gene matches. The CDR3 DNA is TGTGCCAACCAGATTGACAGGGGCGATGAGCAGTTCTTC. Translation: CANQIDRGDEQFF.

Written as DNA, the CDR3 is TGTGCCAGCAGGGTGGCTAGCGGGGTTGGGGAGCTGTTTTTT. Amino acid sequence: CASRVASGVGELFF. The chain joins TRBV6-5 to TRBJ2-2; 9 nucleotides line up with TRBD2. Germline-derived CDR1 and CDR2 are MNHEY and SVGAGI. The CDR3 spans 14 residues. J was trimmed by 8 bases and V by 6 bases; bases with no gene match: 7.

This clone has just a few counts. CDR3 sequence (DNA): TGTGCCATCAGGAGACAGGGGATGGCAGAGACCCAGTACTTC. It specifies CAIRRQGMAETQYF. The rearrangement uses TRBV10-3 and TRBJ2-5; 8 bases line up with TRBD1. V shed 6 bases, J shed 4 bases, and the junction held 7 bases outside the gene matches. Per the germline V gene, CDR1 is ENHRY and CDR2 is SYGVKD. The CDR3 runs 14 residues.

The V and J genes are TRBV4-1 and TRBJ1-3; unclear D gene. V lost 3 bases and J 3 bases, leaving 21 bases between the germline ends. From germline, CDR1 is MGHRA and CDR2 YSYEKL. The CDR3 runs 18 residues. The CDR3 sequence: CASSQVAASGFGGNTIYF. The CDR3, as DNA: TGCGCCAGCAGCCAGGTTGCTGCTTCGGGATTCGGTGGAAACACCATATATTTT.

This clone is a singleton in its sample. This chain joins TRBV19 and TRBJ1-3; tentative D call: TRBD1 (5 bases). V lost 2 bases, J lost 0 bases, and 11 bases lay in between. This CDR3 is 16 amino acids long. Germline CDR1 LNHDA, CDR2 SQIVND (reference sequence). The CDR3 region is CASSIRGTHSGNTIYF. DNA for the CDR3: TGTGCCAGTAGTATACGTGGGACTCACTCTGGAAACACCATATATTTT.

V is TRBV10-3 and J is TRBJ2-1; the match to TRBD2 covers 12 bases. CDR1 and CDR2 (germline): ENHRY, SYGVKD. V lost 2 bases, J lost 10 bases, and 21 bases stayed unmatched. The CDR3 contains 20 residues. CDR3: CAISEQPLGPLAGGLWEQFF. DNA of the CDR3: TGTGCCATCAGTGAGCAACCTTTAGGCCCTCTAGCGGGGGGGCTTTGGGAGCAGTTCTTC.

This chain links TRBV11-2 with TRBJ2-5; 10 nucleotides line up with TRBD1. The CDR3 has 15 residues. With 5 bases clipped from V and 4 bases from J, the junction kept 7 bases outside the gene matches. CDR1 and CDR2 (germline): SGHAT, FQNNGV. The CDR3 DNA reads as TGTGCCAGCAGCGAATCCGGGACAGGGGTAGAGACCCAGTACTTC. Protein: CASSESGTGVETQYF. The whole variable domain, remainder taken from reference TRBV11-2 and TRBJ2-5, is EAGVAQSPRYKIIEKRQSVAFWCNPISGHATLYWYQQILGQGPKLLIQFQNNGVVDDSQLPKDRFSAERLKGVDSTLKIQPAKLEDSAVYLCASSESGTGVETQYFGPGTRLLVL.

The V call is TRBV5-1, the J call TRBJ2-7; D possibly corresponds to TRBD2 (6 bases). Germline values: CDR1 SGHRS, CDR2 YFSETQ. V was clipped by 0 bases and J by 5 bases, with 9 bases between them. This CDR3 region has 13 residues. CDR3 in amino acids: CASSLERANEQYV. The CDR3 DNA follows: TGCGCCAGCAGCTTGGAGCGGGCCAACGAGCAGTACGTC.

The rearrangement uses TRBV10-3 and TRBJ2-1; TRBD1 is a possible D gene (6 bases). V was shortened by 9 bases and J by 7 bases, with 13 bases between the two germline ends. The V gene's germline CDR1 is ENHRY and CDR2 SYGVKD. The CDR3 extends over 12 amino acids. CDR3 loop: CAIQGGSNEQFF. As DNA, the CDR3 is TGTGCCATACAGGGTGGGTCGAATGAGCAGTTCTTC.

CDR3 protein: CASSGQGGNQPQHF. In DNA, the CDR3 is TGTGCCAGCTCGGGACAGGGAGGCAATCAGCCCCAGCATTTT. The chain employs TRBV10-3 and TRBJ1-5, with TRBD1 matching 9 bases. After removal of 10 bases from V and 2 bases from J, the junction contained 6 bases not matched to a gene. The CDR3 runs to 14 residues. Germline values: CDR1 ENHRY, CDR2 SYGVKD.

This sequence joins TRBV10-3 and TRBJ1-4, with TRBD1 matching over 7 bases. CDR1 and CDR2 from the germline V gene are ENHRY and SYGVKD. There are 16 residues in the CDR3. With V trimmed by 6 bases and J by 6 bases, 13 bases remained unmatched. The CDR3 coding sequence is TGTGCCATCAGCGAAGACAGGGACGGACGTTATGAAAAACTGTTTTTT. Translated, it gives CAISEDRDGRYEKLFF.

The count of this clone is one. CDR3 residues: CAWRGDSNQPQHF. CDR3 sequence (DNA): TGTGCCTGGAGGGGAGATAGCAATCAGCCCCAGCATTTT. V is TRBV30 and J is TRBJ1-5; D is unclear. The germline CDR1 and CDR2 sequences are GTSNPN and SVGIG (reference sequence). This CDR3 has 13 residues. V lost 3 bases, J lost 0 bases, and 6 bases lay in between.

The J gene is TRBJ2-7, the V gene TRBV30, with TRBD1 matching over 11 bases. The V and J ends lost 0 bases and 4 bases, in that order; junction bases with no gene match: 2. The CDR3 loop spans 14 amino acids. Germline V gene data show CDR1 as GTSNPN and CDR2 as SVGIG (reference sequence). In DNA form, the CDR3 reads TGTGCCTGGAGTGTCGGACAGGGGGCGTACGAGCAGTACTTC. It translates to CAWSVGQGAYEQYF.

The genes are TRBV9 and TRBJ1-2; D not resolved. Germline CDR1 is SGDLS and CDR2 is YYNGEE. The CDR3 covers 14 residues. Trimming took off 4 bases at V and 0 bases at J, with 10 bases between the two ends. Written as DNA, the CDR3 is TGTGCCAGCAGCCGGGATTTAGCTAACTATGGCTACACCTTC. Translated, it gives CASSRDLANYGYTF.